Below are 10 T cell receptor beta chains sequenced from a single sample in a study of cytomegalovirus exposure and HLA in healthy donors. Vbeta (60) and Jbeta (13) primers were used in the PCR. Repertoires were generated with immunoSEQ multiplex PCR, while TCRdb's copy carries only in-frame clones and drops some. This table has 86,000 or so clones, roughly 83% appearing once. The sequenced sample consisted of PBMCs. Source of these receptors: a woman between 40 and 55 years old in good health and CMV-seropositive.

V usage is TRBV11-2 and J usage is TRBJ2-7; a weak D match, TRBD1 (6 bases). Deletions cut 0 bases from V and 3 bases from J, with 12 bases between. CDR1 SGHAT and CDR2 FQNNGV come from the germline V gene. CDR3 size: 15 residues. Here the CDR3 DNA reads TGTGCCAGCAGCTTAGAAGTCGGACAGAACTACGAGCAGTACTTC. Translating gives CASSLEVGQNYEQYF.

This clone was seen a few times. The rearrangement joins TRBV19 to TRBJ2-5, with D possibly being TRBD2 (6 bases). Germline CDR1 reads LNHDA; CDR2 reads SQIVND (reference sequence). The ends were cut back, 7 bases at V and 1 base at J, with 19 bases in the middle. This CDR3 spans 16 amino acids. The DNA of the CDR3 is TGTGCCAGTAAAAAAGGCCGGGGGACCGCCCAAGAGACCCAGTACTTC. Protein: CASKKGRGTAQETQYF.

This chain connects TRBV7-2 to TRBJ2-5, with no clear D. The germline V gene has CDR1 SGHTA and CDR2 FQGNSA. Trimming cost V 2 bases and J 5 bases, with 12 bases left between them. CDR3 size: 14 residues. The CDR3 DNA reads TGTGCCAGCAGCTTAACATATGGTGGCGAGACCCAGTACTTC. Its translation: CASSLTYGGETQYF.

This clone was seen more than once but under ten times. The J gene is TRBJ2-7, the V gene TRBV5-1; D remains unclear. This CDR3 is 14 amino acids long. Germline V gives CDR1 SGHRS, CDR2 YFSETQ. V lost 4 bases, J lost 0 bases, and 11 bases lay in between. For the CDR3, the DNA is TGCGCCAGCAGCCCGGAGACCGTCTCCTACGAGCAGTACTTC. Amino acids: CASSPETVSYEQYF. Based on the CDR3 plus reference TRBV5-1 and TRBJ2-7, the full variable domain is KAGVTQTPRYLIKTRGQQVTLSCSPISGHRSVSWYQQTPGQGLQFLFEYFSETQRNKGNFPGRFSGRQFSNSRSEMNVSTLELGDSALYLCASSPETVSYEQYFGPGTRLTVT.

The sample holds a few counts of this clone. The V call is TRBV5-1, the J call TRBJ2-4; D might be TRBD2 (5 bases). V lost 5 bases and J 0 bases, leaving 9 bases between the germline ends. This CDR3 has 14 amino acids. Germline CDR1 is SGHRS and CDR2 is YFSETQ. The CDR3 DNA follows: TGCGCCAGCAGGGGAGAGATAGCCAAAAACATTCAGTACTTC. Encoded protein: CASRGEIAKNIQYF.

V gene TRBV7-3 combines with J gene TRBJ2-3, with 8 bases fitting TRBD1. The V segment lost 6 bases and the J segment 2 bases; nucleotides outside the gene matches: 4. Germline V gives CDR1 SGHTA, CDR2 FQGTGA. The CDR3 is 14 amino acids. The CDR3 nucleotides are TGTGCCAGCAGAAGGGACAGGTCCACAGATACGCAGTATTTT. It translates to CASRRDRSTDTQYF.

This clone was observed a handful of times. The DNA for the CDR3 is TGTGCCAGTAGTGCCCGCTCAGGGGTTATCTCACCCCTCCACTTT. Its translation is CASSARSGVISPLHF. V is TRBV19 and J is TRBJ1-6; the D gene is possibly TRBD1 (6 bases). The V gene's germline CDR1 is LNHDA and CDR2 SQIVND (reference sequence). The CDR3 extends over 15 amino acids. The V end lost 5 bases, the J end lost 10 bases, and 18 bases lay between the germline ends.

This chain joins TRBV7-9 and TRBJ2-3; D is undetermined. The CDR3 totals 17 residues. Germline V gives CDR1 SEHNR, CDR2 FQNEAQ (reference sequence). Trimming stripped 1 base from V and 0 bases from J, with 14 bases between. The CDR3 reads CASSLETPLTSTDTQYF. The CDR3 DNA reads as TGTGCCAGCAGCTTAGAAACTCCCCTTACCAGCACAGATACGCAGTATTTT.

CDR3 loop: CASSEDRNYGYTF. In DNA form, the CDR3 reads TGTGCCAGCAGCGAGGATAGGAACTATGGCTACACCTTC. The chain links TRBV11-2 to TRBJ1-2; no clear D gene. The CDR3 is 13 residues long. Trimming took 5 bases from V and 2 from J, leaving 9 bases between them. Germline lookup yields CDR1 SGHAT and CDR2 FQNNGV.

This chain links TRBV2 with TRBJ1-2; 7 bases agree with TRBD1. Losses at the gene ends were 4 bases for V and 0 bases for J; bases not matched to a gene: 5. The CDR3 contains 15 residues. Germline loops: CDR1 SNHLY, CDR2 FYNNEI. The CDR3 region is CASSGPGTANYGYTF. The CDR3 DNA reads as TGTGCCAGCAGTGGCCCTGGGACAGCTAACTATGGCTACACCTTC. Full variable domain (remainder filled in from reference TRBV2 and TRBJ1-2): EPEVTQTPSHQVTQMGQEVILRCVPISNHLYFYWYRQILGQKVEFLVSFYNNEISEKSEIFDDQFSVERPDGSNFTLKIRSTKLEDSAMYFCASSGPGTANYGYTFGSGTRLTVV.